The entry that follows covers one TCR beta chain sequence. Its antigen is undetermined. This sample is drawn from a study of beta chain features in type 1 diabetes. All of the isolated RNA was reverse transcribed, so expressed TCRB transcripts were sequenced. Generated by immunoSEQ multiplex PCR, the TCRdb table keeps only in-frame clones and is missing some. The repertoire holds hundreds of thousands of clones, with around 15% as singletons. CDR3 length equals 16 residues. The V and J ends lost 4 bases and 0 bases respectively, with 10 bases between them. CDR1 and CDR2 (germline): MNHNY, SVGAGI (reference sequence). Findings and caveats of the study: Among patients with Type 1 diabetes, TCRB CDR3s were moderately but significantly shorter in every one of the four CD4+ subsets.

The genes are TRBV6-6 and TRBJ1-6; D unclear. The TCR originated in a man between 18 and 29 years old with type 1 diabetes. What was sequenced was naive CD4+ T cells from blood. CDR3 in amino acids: CASSSGGSSYNSPLHF. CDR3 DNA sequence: TGTGCCAGCAGTTCCGGCGGGAGCTCCTATAATTCACCCCTCCACTTT.